Described below is a single T cell receptor (beta chain) sequence and its context. Time point in this sample: peripheral blood 6 weeks after treatment start. The patients' disease, urothelial carcinoma, was locally advanced or metastatic. The data are from a study of PD-L1 blockade in urothelial cancer. V lost 4 bases to trimming and J lost 5 bases, with 18 bases between them. Germline lookup yields CDR1 SGDLS and CDR2 YYNGEE. This CDR3 is built from 15 residues. Clones were sequenced by immunoSEQ multiplex PCR, and TCRdb holds only the in-frame ones, with some missing. Of 45,000 to 60,000 clones in the sample, more than 70% were seen once.

The specimen was PBMCs, collected around atezolizumab (anti-PD-L1) treatment. The chain is built from TRBV9 and TRBJ1-1, with D possibly matching TRBD1 (6 bases). The TCR was taken from a man aged 55 to 70 with urothelial cancer. The CDR3 protein is CASSQQGGERTEAFF. CDR3 bases: TGTGCCAGCAGCCAGCAAGGGGGGGAAAGGACTGAAGCTTTCTTT.